The next 5 T cell receptor beta chains were all read from a single sample in a study of beta chain features in type 1 diabetes. Since all of the isolated RNA was reverse transcribed, expressed TCRB transcripts were what got sequenced. The protocol was immunoSEQ multiplex PCR, while the TCRdb copy is restricted to in-frame clones and leaves out a portion. The sample consists of about 320,000 clones, 11% to 15% of them appearing once. Sequenced input: central memory CD4+ T cells from blood. The receptors originated from a man between 25 and 39 years old in good health.

As to this clone: The same CDR3 also results from other DNA sequences found in this sample. This chain connects TRBV27 to TRBJ1-2; 9 bases are a match to TRBD1. This CDR3 is built from 15 residues. From germline, CDR1 is MNHEY and CDR2 SMNVEV (reference sequence). V was pared by 6 bases and J by 8 bases, with 13 bases of the junction left unmatched. The CDR3 coding sequence is TGTGCCAGCAGCCCCTCGGGACAGGGTTCGTACGGCTACACCTTC. This codes for CASSPSGQGSYGYTF.

This clone was counted many times. The rearrangement uses TRBV20-1 and TRBJ2-5; D tentatively reads TRBD1 or TRBD2 (7 bases each). The CDR3 length is 11 residues. Germline loops: CDR1 DFQATT, CDR2 SNEGSKA (reference sequence). Trimming removed 7 bases at V and 7 bases at J, with 13 bases between. The CDR3 is CSGQGGTTQYF. The CDR3 region has the DNA TGCAGTGGGCAGGGGGGGACGACCCAGTACTTC.

This clone has only a few counts. V gene TRBV9 combines with J gene TRBJ1-3; no clear D. V lost 4 bases and J lost 0, with 17 bases in between. CDR1 is SGDLS, CDR2 YYNGEE, per germline. This CDR3 has 17 residues. CDR3 protein: CASSPHPDVRSGNTIYF. In DNA, the CDR3 is TGTGCCAGCAGCCCGCACCCGGACGTTCGCTCTGGAAACACCATATATTTT.

This rearrangement joins TRBV29-1 to TRBJ2-7; D is undetermined. Germline CDR1 SQVTM, CDR2 ANQGSEA. Trimming stripped 2 bases from V and 3 bases from J, with 5 bases between. The CDR3 contains 11 residues. The CDR3 DNA is TGCAGCGTTGAACACAACTACGAGCAGTACTTC. It specifies CSVEHNYEQYF.

This clone showed up just a few times. The gene calls are TRBV6-4 and TRBJ2-6, with 10 bases aligning to TRBD1. The V and J ends lost 9 bases and 2 bases, in that order; junction bases with no gene match: 19. The CDR3 is made up of 20 amino acids. Germline V gene sequence: CDR1 MRHNA, CDR2 SNTAGT. CDR3 sequence reads: CARPRPVVGTGDAGANVLTF. DNA of the CDR3: TGTGCCAGGCCCCGTCCGGTCGTCGGGACAGGGGATGCTGGGGCCAACGTCCTGACTTTC.